This T cell receptor (beta chain) was documented in a study of T cells in Graves' hyperthyroidism and ophthalmopathy. The CDR3 spans 15 residues. Germline assignment: CDR1 SGHTA and CDR2 FQGNSA. Trimming shortened V by 6 bases and J by 3 bases, and 18 bases separated the two germline ends. Many counts were recorded for this clonotype. Those with hyperthyroidism were 18 to 65 years old, newly diagnosed, and ill for under 2 months. RNA transcripts gave rise to amplified TCR beta CDR3 regions. Carried out on the TCR CDR3, a first-round RT-PCR used the HTBI primer set. TCRdb independently ran MiXCR on the multiplex PCR reads; one entry per CDR3 protein. The sample has some 300,000 distinct CDR3 sequences, 10% to 15% seen once.

This sequence joins TRBV7-2 and TRBJ2-7; no clear D. The sample was blood. This TCR derives from a woman between 25 and 40 years old with Graves' hyperthyroidism that later progressed to Graves' ophthalmopathy. The CDR3 region is CASRLDTAFLYEQYF. The CDR3 DNA reads as TGTGCCAGCAGACTCGATACAGCGTTCCTCTACGAGCAGTACTTC.